These T cell receptor beta chains were read from a single sample in a study of beta chain features in type 1 diabetes. The data were produced by immunoSEQ multiplex PCR, yet TCRdb's version contains in-frame clones alone and is incomplete. The sample lists 300,000 to 450,000 clones, over 9% occurring once. Sequencing was carried out using central memory CD4+ T cells from blood. These receptors all come from a man aged 25-45 years with type 1 diabetes. Each CDR3 is given without its conserved first and last residue. Fields, in order: J gene, V gene, CDR3 protein.

>TRBJ2-1|TRBV5-4
ASSLAGTLSYNEQF
>TRBJ2-1|TRBV2
ASSVQGNEQF
>TRBJ2-1|TRBV6-4
ASSVIAGGNEQF
>TRBJ1-2|TRBV28
ASSFPGRGYT
>TRBJ2-3|TRBV30
AWSRAATQGDTQY
>TRBJ2-5|TRBV5-4
ASSLKSGQETQY
>TRBJ1-1|TRBV2
ASRRGREAEAF
>TRBJ2-3|TRBV6-4
ASRLPRDRGRSPPDTQY
>TRBJ2-1|TRBV5-1
ASSLAFGGSEGNEQF
>TRBJ1-4|TRBV2
ASSVGGANEKLF
>TRBJ2-5|TRBV28
ATAGGTQETQY
>TRBJ1-2|TRBV27
ASSRQGSTNYGYT
>TRBJ1-6|TRBV19
ASSVVGDSPLH
>-|TRBV7-2
ASSLALASSYEQY
>TRBJ1-3|TRBV7-2
ASSLESNTIY
>TRBJ1-2|TRBV6-1
ASSEELSGPYGYT
>TRBJ1-2|TRBV6-5
ASSDTGGYGYT
>TRBJ2-3|TRBV7-7
ASSLGFAGTDTQY
>TRBJ2-5|TRBV23-1
ASSQSLPRVKETQY
>TRBJ1-2|TRBV19
ASSMYLDHGYT
>TRBJ2-3|TRBV15
ATTLPIGTQY
>TRBJ2-2|TRBV7-9
ASTMTVSTGELF
>TRBJ2-1|TRBV5-1
ASSLNGELGNEQF
>TRBJ2-4|TRBV27
ASSNPQGTKNIQY
>TRBJ2-1|TRBV7-3
ASSNGQYNEQF
>TRBJ2-3|TRBV6-5
ASSFRSGSDTQY
>TRBJ2-7|TRBV18
ASSPLSYEQY
>TRBJ1-3|TRBV11-1
ASSHHEGRTGNTIY
>TRBJ1-1|TRBV7-8
ASSLGQAF
>TRBJ1-5|TRBV30
AWRGKHGPGDQPQH
>TRBJ1-2|TRBV7-3
ASSQNTGGDGYT
>TRBJ2-7|TRBV27
ASSSPAEGGPTYEQY
>TRBJ1-1|TRBV28
ASRWGGTEAF